The clone carrying this T cell receptor beta chain was seen only a few times. No antigen is known for it. This sample is drawn from a study of response to subunit inactivated influenza vaccine. Whole-study findings and limits: The authors suggested that every seasonal influenza vaccination recruits few new T cells.

MiXCR was run by TCRdb on the RT-PCR reads, yielding one entry per CDR3 protein. This table holds about 610,000 distinct CDR3 sequences, 14% found once. The CDR3 contains 17 residues. The chain is built from TRBV1 and TRBJ2-4; the table's D call of TRBD2 was not tested on the DNA. TRBV1 is marked as a pseudogene. The receptor comes from a man aged 50 to 59 who received an inactivated influenza vaccine. Sequencing was performed on PBMCs from blood, taken 11 to 12 days after vaccination. CDR3 loop: CTSSQGRSGLAKNIQYF. The CDR3 nucleotides read TGCACCAGCAGCCAAGGGCGAAGCGGTCTAGCCAAAAACATTCAGTACTTC.